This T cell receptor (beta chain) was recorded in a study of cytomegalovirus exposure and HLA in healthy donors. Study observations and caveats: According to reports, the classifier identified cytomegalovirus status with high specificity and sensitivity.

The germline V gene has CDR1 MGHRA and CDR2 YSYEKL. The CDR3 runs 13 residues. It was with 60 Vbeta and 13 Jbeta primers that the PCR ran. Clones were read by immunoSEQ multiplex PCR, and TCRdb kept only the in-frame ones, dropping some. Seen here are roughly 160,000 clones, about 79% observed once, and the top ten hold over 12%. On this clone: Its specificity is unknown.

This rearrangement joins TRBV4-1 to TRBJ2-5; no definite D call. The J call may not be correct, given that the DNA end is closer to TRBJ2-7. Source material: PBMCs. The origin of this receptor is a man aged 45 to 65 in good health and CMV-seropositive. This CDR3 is CASSQDVPYEQYF. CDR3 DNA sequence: TGCGCCAGCAGCCAAGATGTCCCCTACGAGCAGTACTTC.